The table lists the clone carrying this T cell receptor (beta chain) with a few counts. Its target is not known. Samples each yielded at least 6 micrograms of total RNA. These data come from a study of blood T cells in healthy people across ages. General study findings and limits: Long-lived and aged donors differed, with more naive CD4+ cells and higher diversity in the long-lived.

A sample-barcoded 5' primer and a J-beta primer mix were used in a second PCR of roughly 6 to 11 cycles. All samples yielded 3 million or more CDR3-containing paired-end reads. Via MiXCR, TCRdb re-called the 5' RACE reads, giving one row per CDR3 protein. Of about 800,000 distinct CDR3 sequences listed, roughly 64% are singletons. This CDR3 has 16 amino acids. Germline-derived CDR1 and CDR2 are MNHEY and SVGAGI. Trimming shortened V by 7 bases and J by 6 bases, and 19 bases separated the two germline ends. The source of this sequence is a man aged 25-45 years in good health. The rearrangement uses TRBV6-5 and TRBJ1-6; no clear D gene. Sequences were obtained from blood. CDR3 bases: TGTGCCAGCACCGTACGGGTCCCCGCTACTAATTCACCCCTCCACTTT. As protein: CASTVRVPATNSPLHF.